The 3 T cell receptor beta chains listed next were all sequenced from one sample in a study of cytomegalovirus exposure and HLA in healthy donors. The PCR was carried out with 60 Vbeta primers and 13 Jbeta primers. Libraries were prepared by immunoSEQ multiplex PCR; TCRdb keeps only in-frame clonotypes and omits some of them. The top ten clones hold over 2% of a sample with about 170,000 clones, roughly 80% of them seen once. The sequenced sample was PBMCs. The receptors derive from a female donor in good health and CMV-seronegative.

The chain couples TRBV4-2 to TRBJ1-2, with 9 bases fitting TRBD1. The germline gives CDR1 LGHNA, CDR2 YNFKEQ. With V trimmed by 1 base and J by 3 bases, 3 bases remained unmatched. The CDR3 runs 15 residues. The CDR3 here is CASSQGTGGHYGYTF. CDR3 bases: TGTGCCAGCAGCCAAGGAACAGGGGGCCACTATGGCTACACCTTC.

The rearrangement uses TRBV5-1 and TRBJ1-1; the match to TRBD1 covers 7 bases. J gave up 5 bases and V 4 bases, and 2 bases lay outside the gene matches. The CDR3 covers 12 residues. Germline CDR1 reads SGHRS; CDR2 reads YFSETQ. CDR3 coding DNA: TGCGCCAGCAGCCAGGGACAGACTGAAGCTTTCTTT. It is translated as CASSQGQTEAFF.

This clone has a single count. V usage is TRBV10-3 and J usage is TRBJ1-2; D is possibly TRBD1 (5 bases). Between the trimmed V and J ends, which lost 7 bases and 2 bases, there was a span of 8 bases. In germline, CDR1 is ENHRY, CDR2 SYGVKD. The CDR3 is 12 amino acids. The chain's CDR3 is CAIMGGNYGYTF. The CDR3 nucleotides are TGTGCCATCATGGGGGGGAACTATGGCTACACCTTC.